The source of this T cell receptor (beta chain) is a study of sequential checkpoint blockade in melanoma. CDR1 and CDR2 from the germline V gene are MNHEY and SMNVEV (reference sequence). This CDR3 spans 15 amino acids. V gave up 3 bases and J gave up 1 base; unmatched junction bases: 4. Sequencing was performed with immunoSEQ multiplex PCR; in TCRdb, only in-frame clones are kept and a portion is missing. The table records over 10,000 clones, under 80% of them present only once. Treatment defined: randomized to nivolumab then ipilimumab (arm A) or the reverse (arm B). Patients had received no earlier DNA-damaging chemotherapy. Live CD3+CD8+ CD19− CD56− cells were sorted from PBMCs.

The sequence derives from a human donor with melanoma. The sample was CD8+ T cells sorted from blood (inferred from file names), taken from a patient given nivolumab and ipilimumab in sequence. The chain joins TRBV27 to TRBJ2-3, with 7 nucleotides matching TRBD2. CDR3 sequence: CASSLGGDGTDTQYF. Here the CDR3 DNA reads TGTGCCAGCAGTTTGGGAGGGGACGGCACAGATACGCAGTATTTT.